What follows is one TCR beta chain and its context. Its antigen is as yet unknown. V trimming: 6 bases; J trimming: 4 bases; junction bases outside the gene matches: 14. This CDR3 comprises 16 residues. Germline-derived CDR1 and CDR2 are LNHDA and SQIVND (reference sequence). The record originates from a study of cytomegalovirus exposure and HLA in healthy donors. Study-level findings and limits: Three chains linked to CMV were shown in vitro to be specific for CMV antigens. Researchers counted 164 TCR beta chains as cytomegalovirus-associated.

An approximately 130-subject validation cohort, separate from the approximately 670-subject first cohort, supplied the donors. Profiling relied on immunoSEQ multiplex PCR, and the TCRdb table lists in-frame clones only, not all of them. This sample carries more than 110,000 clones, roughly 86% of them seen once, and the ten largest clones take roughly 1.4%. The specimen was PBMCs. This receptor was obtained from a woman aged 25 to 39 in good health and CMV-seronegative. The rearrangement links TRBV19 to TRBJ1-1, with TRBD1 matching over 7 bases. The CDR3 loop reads CASSLTGTARFTEAFF. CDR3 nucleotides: TGTGCCAGTAGCCTTACCGGGACAGCGCGGTTCACTGAAGCTTTCTTT.